These 21 T cell receptor beta chains originate from one sample sequenced in a study of T cells in Graves' hyperthyroidism and ophthalmopathy. What was amplified from RNA transcripts were TCR beta CDR3 regions. Researchers ran a first-round RT-PCR on the TCR CDR3 using the HTBI primer set. Each CDR3 protein is one row after TCRdb ran MiXCR on the multiplex PCR reads. The sample carries about 400,000 distinct CDR3 sequences, under 15% recorded once. Sequenced: blood. All receptors come from a woman in her thirties with Graves' hyperthyroidism.

Note on this clonotype: The germline gene is not matched at one end of the junction; a read error may be the cause. The chain links TRBV12-3 or TRBV12-4 to TRBJ2-2; D gene uncertain. The CDR3 is made up of 16 amino acids. CDR3 residues: CTSRPPRGQNTGELFF. DNA for the CDR3: TGTACCAGCAGACCCCCTCGAGGTCAGAACACCGGGGAGCTGTTTTTT.

A few counts support this clonotype. CDR3 amino acids: CASRGQVGQPQHF. The CDR3 DNA follows: TGTGCCAGCAGAGGACAGGTTGGACAGCCCCAGCATTTT. The V call is TRBV6-1, the J call TRBJ1-5; 7 bases line up with TRBD1. The CDR3 is 13 amino acids. V lost 6 bases, J lost 7 bases, and 6 bases stayed unmatched. Per germline, CDR1 MNHNS and CDR2 SASEGT.

This clonotype occurred a few times. The chain recombines TRBV4-1 with TRBJ2-5, with no clear D. The CDR3 covers 14 residues. Germline CDR1 and CDR2: MGHRA and YSYEKL. V was shortened by 1 base and J by 4 bases, with 10 bases between the two germline ends. The chain's CDR3 is CASSQGWGGETQYF. CDR3 nucleotide sequence: TGCGCCAGCAGCCAAGGATGGGGTGGAGAGACCCAGTACTTC.

This clonotype was observed many times. CDR3: CASSPGQAGGTQHF. In nucleotides, the CDR3 is TGTGCCAGCAGCCCGGGACAGGCGGGCGGGACCCAGCATTTT. This chain joins TRBV28 and TRBJ1-5, with 8 bases lining up with TRBD1. The germline V gene encodes CDR1 MDHEN and CDR2 SYDVKM. V lost 6 bases to trimming and J lost 11 bases; unmatched junction nucleotides: 12. The CDR3 loop spans 14 amino acids.

The chain recombines TRBV28 with TRBJ1-2; the match to TRBD1 covers 7 bases. Trimming took 3 bases from V and 4 from J; bases not matched to a gene: 2. The germline V gene has CDR1 MDHEN and CDR2 SYDVKM. The CDR3 loop spans 13 amino acids. In DNA form, the CDR3 reads TGTGCCAGCAGTTTTGGGACAGTCTATGGCTACACCTTC. Amino acid sequence: CASSFGTVYGYTF.

The rearrangement joins TRBV5-1 to TRBJ2-3, with a weak D call TRBD2 (6 bases). In germline, CDR1 is SGHRS, CDR2 YFSETQ. The ends were cut back, 6 bases at V and 2 bases at J, with 16 bases in the middle. This CDR3 contains 15 residues. DNA of the CDR3: TGCGCCAGCAACCGGGGGTTCGGGGTCACAGATACGCAGTATTTT. It encodes CASNRGFGVTDTQYF. The whole variable domain, remainder taken from reference TRBV5-1 and TRBJ2-3, is KAGVTQTPRYLIKTRGQQVTLSCSPISGHRSVSWYQQTPGQGLQFLFEYFSETQRNKGNFPGRFSGRQFSNSRSEMNVSTLELGDSALYLCASNRGFGVTDTQYFGPGTRLTVL.

This clonotype appeared many times. The chain joins TRBV28 to TRBJ2-5; tentative D call: TRBD2 (6 bases). Germline V lookup: CDR1 MDHEN, CDR2 SYDVKM. The length of the CDR3 is 13 residues. With 9 bases removed from V and 4 bases from J, the gap between germline ends came to 15 bases. CDR3 residues: CASLGGNRETQYF. For the CDR3, the DNA is TGTGCCAGTCTTGGCGGGAATCGAGAGACCCAGTACTTC.

The chain carries TRBV29-1 and TRBJ1-4, with TRBD1 matching 9 bases. Per the germline V gene, CDR1 is SQVTM and CDR2 is ANQGSEA. There are 15 residues in the CDR3. CDR3: CSAGQGFTTNEKLFF. In nucleotides, the CDR3 is TGCAGTGCAGGACAGGGGTTCACAACTAATGAAAAACTGTTTTTT. The full variable domain, rest sourced from reference TRBV29-1 and TRBJ1-4, is SAVISQKPSRDICQRGTSLTIQCQVDSQVTMMFWYRQQPGQSLTLIATANQGSEATYESGFVIDKFPISRPNLTFSTLTVSNMSPEDSSIYLCSAGQGFTTNEKLFFGSGTQLSVL.

The sample holds many counts of this clonotype. The J gene is TRBJ2-2, the V gene TRBV2; D possibly corresponds to TRBD2 (7 bases). Germline CDR1 reads SNHLY; CDR2 reads FYNNEI. V was cut by 7 bases and J by 0 bases, with 12 bases left in between. The CDR3 covers 15 residues. CDR3 amino acids: CASMRRGPNTGELFF. CDR3 bases: TGTGCCAGCATGAGGCGGGGGCCGAACACCGGGGAGCTGTTTTTT.

This chain uses TRBV7-6 with TRBJ2-1; TRBD2 aligns across 12 bases. Germline V gene sequence: CDR1 SGHVS, CDR2 FNYEAQ. This CDR3 region has 14 residues. V lost 4 bases and J lost 8; bases outside the gene matches: 3. The CDR3 spells CASSSLAGGDEQFF. DNA of the CDR3: TGTGCCAGCAGCTCGCTAGCGGGAGGGGATGAGCAGTTCTTC. The full variable domain, completed using reference TRBV7-6 and TRBJ2-1, is GAGVSQSPRYKVTKRGQDVALRCDPISGHVSLYWYRQALGQGPEFLTYFNYEAQQDKSGLPNDRFSAERPEGSISTLTIQRTEQRDSAMYRCASSSLAGGDEQFFGPGTRLTVL.

This clonotype has ten or more counts. The chain links TRBV19 to TRBJ1-5; unclear D gene. Trimming pared 3 bases from V and 5 bases from J, leaving 11 bases between. Germline CDR1 and CDR2: LNHDA and SQIVND (reference sequence). The CDR3 consists of 14 residues. The CDR3 loop is CASSIPGEDQPQHF. CDR3 nucleotide sequence: TGTGCCAGTAGTATCCCGGGTGAAGATCAGCCCCAGCATTTT.

This clonotype came up many times. V is TRBV20-1 and J is TRBJ2-7; TRBD1 aligns across 7 bases. V shed 6 bases and J 5 bases; nucleotides not matched to a gene: 10. Germline V gene data show CDR1 as DFQATT and CDR2 as SNEGSKA (reference sequence). CDR3 length: 13 residues. This chain's CDR3 is CSANDRVSHEQYF. The CDR3 DNA sequence: TGCAGTGCCAACGACAGGGTGAGCCACGAGCAGTACTTC.

The rearrangement uses TRBV20-1 and TRBJ1-5, with D maybe TRBD1 (5 bases). Trimming took off 2 bases at V and 0 bases at J, with 11 bases between the two ends. The CDR3 totals 15 residues. CDR1 and CDR2 (germline): DFQATT, SNEGSKA (reference sequence). In DNA, the CDR3 is TGCAGTGCTAGAAAGACGGGGGTTAGCAATCAGCCCCAGCATTTT. Protein sequence: CSARKTGVSNQPQHF.

This clonotype was observed once. The rearrangement joins TRBV28 to TRBJ1-4; possibly TRBD1 for D (5 bases). CDR1 is MDHEN and CDR2 is SYDVKM in the germline V gene. The CDR3 loop spans 15 amino acids. V lost 6 bases and J 2 bases, leaving 13 bases between the germline ends. The CDR3 spells CASSNNWGTNEKLFF. CDR3 bases: TGTGCCAGCAGCAATAATTGGGGGACTAATGAAAAACTGTTTTTT.

J is TRBJ2-5 and V is TRBV29-1; D is uncertain. This CDR3 is 10 amino acids long. V gave up 6 bases and J gave up 5 bases, with 7 bases separating them. CDR1 SQVTM and CDR2 ANQGSEA come from the germline V gene. The CDR3 DNA is TGCAGCGTGTTTCTTGAGACCCAGTACTTC. Translation gives CSVFLETQYF.

The chain carries TRBV3-1 and TRBJ1-5; TRBD1 aligns across 8 bases. The CDR3 is 15 residues long. The germline V gene has CDR1 LGHDT and CDR2 YNNKEL (reference sequence). V trimming: 4 bases; J trimming: 6 bases; junction bases outside the gene matches: 8. CDR3 DNA sequence: TGTGCCAGCAGCCTAGCAGGGGGCGCGGGTCAGCCCCAGCATTTT. Residues: CASSLAGGAGQPQHF.

This clonotype was observed many times. The gene calls are TRBV29-1 and TRBJ1-2; 9 nucleotides agree with TRBD1. The V gene end was trimmed by 7 bases and the J gene end by 3 bases; junction bases not matched to a gene: 3. The CDR3 length is 12 residues. Germline CDR1 and CDR2: SQVTM and ANQGSEA. This CDR3 is CSGRQGDYGYTF. CDR3 nucleotide sequence: TGCAGCGGCCGACAGGGGGACTATGGCTACACCTTC.

This clonotype was detected ten times or more. The V call is TRBV2, the J call TRBJ2-7; D remains ambiguous. Germline CDR1 and CDR2: SNHLY and FYNNEI. Trimming took 4 bases from V and 2 from J, leaving 3 bases between them. CDR3 size: 11 residues. In DNA form, the CDR3 reads TGTGCCAGCAGTGCGGCCTACGAGCAGTACTTC. Protein product: CASSAAYEQYF.

This clonotype occurred a few times. This rearrangement joins TRBV5-1 to TRBJ2-5, with TRBD1 matching over 12 bases. CDR1 is SGHRS, CDR2 YFSETQ, per germline. The CDR3 runs 18 residues. V trimming: 4 bases; J trimming: 1 base; junction bases outside the gene matches: 11. The CDR3 nucleotides read TGCGCCAGCAGCCTCGTGGGACAGGGGGCTGGAATCCAAGAGACCCAGTACTTC. It specifies CASSLVGQGAGIQETQYF. The whole variable domain, filled in from reference TRBV5-1 and TRBJ2-5, reads KAGVTQTPRYLIKTRGQQVTLSCSPISGHRSVSWYQQTPGQGLQFLFEYFSETQRNKGNFPGRFSGRQFSNSRSEMNVSTLELGDSALYLCASSLVGQGAGIQETQYFGPGTRLLVL.

For this clonotype: It may be a read error: a sequence one base away is much more abundant. J is TRBJ2-5 and V is TRBV6-1; D not certain. Trimming took 2 bases from V and 0 from J, leaving 1 base between them. The CDR3 contains 12 residues. CDR1 MNHNS and CDR2 SASEGT come from the germline V gene. CDR3 residues: CASSENQETQYF. The CDR3 nucleotides are TGTGCCAGCAGTGAAAACCAAGAGACCCAGTACTTC.

The V and J genes are TRBV6-1 and TRBJ2-7; 8 nucleotides match TRBD1. The CDR3 runs to 13 residues. CDR1 MNHNS and CDR2 SASEGT come from the germline V gene. Trimming removed 8 bases from V and 2 bases from J; junction bases left unmatched: 5. The CDR3 here is CASGRTGTYEQYF. DNA of the CDR3: TGTGCCAGCGGCCGGACAGGGACCTACGAGCAGTACTTC.